The rows below give T cell receptor beta chains drawn from one sample of a study of blood T cell repertoires in COVID-19. The repertoire was sequenced with immunoSEQ multiplex PCR; TCRdb's copy has only in-frame clones and lacks some. Seen here are 310,000 or so clones, roughly nine tenths observed once, and the top ten hold roughly 2%. The source material was peripheral blood. The receptors were sampled from a woman aged 45-65 years who had recovered from COVID-19. The CDR3 runs from the conserved cysteine through the conserved F or W. The D gene is left open where the match is weak.

CDR3 protein: CASSFRQMGSNTGELFF; V gene: TRBV27; J gene: TRBJ2-2; D gene: -
CDR3 protein: CASSSTGSNQPQHF; V gene: TRBV5-7; J gene: TRBJ1-5; D gene: TRBD1
CDR3 protein: CASSSDRINEQYF; V gene: TRBV27; J gene: TRBJ2-7; D gene: -
CDR3 protein: CASSSGTGFGYEQYF; V gene: TRBV18; J gene: TRBJ2-7; D gene: TRBD1
CDR3 protein: CASSSRQGAHTGELFF; V gene: TRBV19; J gene: TRBJ2-2; D gene: TRBD1
CDR3 protein: CASSLSGSYNEQFF; V gene: TRBV5-4; J gene: TRBJ2-1; D gene: -
CDR3 protein: CSASRGTSLYEQYF; V gene: TRBV20-1; J gene: TRBJ2-7; D gene: TRBD2
CDR3 protein: CASSGKQGLGYGYTF; V gene: TRBV7-9; J gene: TRBJ1-2; D gene: TRBD1
CDR3 protein: CASSFGQGWNSPLHF; V gene: TRBV5-1; J gene: TRBJ1-6; D gene: TRBD1
CDR3 protein: CASRERTSGQETQYF; V gene: TRBV2; J gene: TRBJ2-5; D gene: TRBD2
CDR3 protein: CASSSYGTGGYEQYF; V gene: TRBV5-4; J gene: TRBJ2-7; D gene: TRBD1
CDR3 protein: CASSMGAVNEAFF; V gene: TRBV19; J gene: TRBJ1-1; D gene: -
CDR3 protein: CASTFGGSPLHF; V gene: TRBV12-3/TRBV12-4; J gene: TRBJ1-6; D gene: -
CDR3 protein: CASSTGFGELFF; V gene: TRBV12-3/TRBV12-4; J gene: TRBJ2-2; D gene: -
CDR3 protein: CASSLGQGVEYGYTF; V gene: TRBV27; J gene: TRBJ1-2; D gene: TRBD1
CDR3 protein: CASSLDLEGQFF; V gene: TRBV7-2; J gene: TRBJ2-1; D gene: -
CDR3 protein: CASSPQRGYEQYF; V gene: TRBV18; J gene: TRBJ2-7; D gene: -
CDR3 protein: CASSLSGVTGNQPQHF; V gene: TRBV28; J gene: TRBJ1-5; D gene: -
CDR3 protein: CASSYGTSNTDTQYF; V gene: TRBV6-5; J gene: TRBJ2-3; D gene: TRBD2
CDR3 protein: CASSPGGGYNEQFF; V gene: TRBV5-1; J gene: TRBJ2-1; D gene: TRBD2
CDR3 protein: CASSPPAGSETQYF; V gene: TRBV5-1; J gene: TRBJ2-5; D gene: -
CDR3 protein: CASSTGQGASYEQYF; V gene: TRBV11-2; J gene: TRBJ2-7; D gene: TRBD1
CDR3 protein: CSHQENEQFF; V gene: TRBV29-1; J gene: TRBJ2-1; D gene: -